This T cell receptor (beta chain) was sequenced for a study of cytomegalovirus exposure and HLA in healthy donors. Whole-study findings and limits: Cytomegalovirus status, reportedly, was diagnosed with high specificity and sensitivity by the classifier.

The CDR3 loop spans 13 amino acids. Germline V gene sequence: CDR1 KGHSH, CDR2 LQKENI. V gave up 6 bases and J gave up 3 bases, with 10 bases separating them. Donors were ostensibly healthy at sampling, although undocumented immune exposures were probable. This clone was found once. The antigen remains unidentified. 13 Jbeta primers and 60 Vbeta primers were used for the PCR. Profiled with immunoSEQ multiplex PCR; TCRdb holds only in-frame clones, not every one. The sample lists 150,000 to 200,000 clones; over 80% were seen once. V gene TRBV18 combines with J gene TRBJ2-3; D gene uncertain. The sample comprised PBMCs. This TCR was recovered from a male donor in good health and CMV-seropositive. The CDR3 spells CASSLQETDTQYF. In DNA, the CDR3 is TGTGCCAGCTCCCTCCAGGAAACAGATACGCAGTATTTT.